This T cell receptor beta chain was recovered during a study of T cell responses to AZD1222 COVID-19 vaccine. General study results and limits: White British donors predominated, females outnumbered males, and clonal diversity was possibly underestimated.

The CDR3 is 15 amino acids. With 5 bases clipped from V and 4 bases from J, the junction kept 4 bases outside the gene matches. The V gene's germline CDR1 is PRHDT and CDR2 FYEKMQ (reference sequence). A note on this clone: Its target is unknown.

Libraries were prepared by immunoSEQ multiplex PCR; TCRdb keeps only in-frame clonotypes and omits some of them. This table has a few hundred thousand clones, just over 90% appearing once. This TCR was recovered from an adult in good health. The rearrangement uses TRBV13 and TRBJ2-2, with 10 bases fitting TRBD1. The specimen was peripheral blood, collected on day 0 of AZD1222 vaccination. The CDR3 sequence is CASSRDRGVTGELFF. The CDR3 coding sequence is TGTGCCAGCAGCCGGGACAGGGGTGTCACCGGGGAGCTGTTTTTT.